The 9 T cell receptor beta chains listed next were all sequenced from one sample in a study of cytomegalovirus exposure and HLA in healthy donors. TCRdb keeps only in-frame clones here, not all; method: immunoSEQ multiplex PCR. The sample gives tens of thousands of clones, roughly 92% of which show up once; approximately 1.5% is in the top ten. The sequencing input was PBMCs. All receptors derive from a man younger than 35 in good health and CMV-seronegative.

The J gene is TRBJ1-1, the V gene TRBV5-8, with D unresolved. Germline loops: CDR1 SGHTS, CDR2 YDEGEE. The CDR3 loop spans 15 amino acids. V was pared by 0 bases and J by 0 bases, with 9 bases between. The CDR3 DNA sequence: TGTGCCAGCAGCTTGGCCCCCAGAATGAACACTGAAGCTTTCTTT. This sequence encodes CASSLAPRMNTEAFF.

The V call is TRBV5-1, the J call TRBJ2-2, with TRBD1 matching 8 bases. Unmatched junction bases numbered 7, after V lost 6 bases and J lost 3 bases. CDR1 is SGHRS, CDR2 YFSETQ, per germline. CDR3 size: 15 residues. CDR3 bases: TGCGCCAGCAATAGACAGGGGCAGGACACCGGGGAGCTGTTTTTT. It encodes CASNRQGQDTGELFF. The whole variable domain, filled in from reference TRBV5-1 and TRBJ2-2, reads KAGVTQTPRYLIKTRGQQVTLSCSPISGHRSVSWYQQTPGQGLQFLFEYFSETQRNKGNFPGRFSGRQFSNSRSEMNVSTLELGDSALYLCASNRQGQDTGELFFGEGSRLTVL.

The chain joins TRBV7-6 to TRBJ2-5; D is perhaps TRBD2 (6 bases). V was shortened by 1 base and J by 5 bases, with 11 bases between the two germline ends. Germline loops: CDR1 SGHVS, CDR2 FNYEAQ. This CDR3 spans 14 amino acids. The CDR3 DNA reads TGTGCCAGCAGCTTAGGCGGGGATGCGGAGACCCAGTACTTC. Translated: CASSLGGDAETQYF.

The V gene is TRBV6-5, the J gene TRBJ1-2; 8 bases match TRBD1. From germline, CDR1 is MNHEY and CDR2 SVGAGI. The length of the CDR3 is 14 residues. With 4 bases clipped from V and 8 bases from J, the junction kept 9 bases outside the gene matches. The CDR3 region is CASSSGTGSKGYTF. In DNA, the CDR3 is TGTGCCAGCAGTTCCGGGACAGGATCAAAAGGCTACACCTTC.

The chain has TRBV15 and TRBJ2-7, with a tentative D call TRBD2 (6 bases). V was clipped by 1 base and J by 4 bases, with 17 bases between them. The CDR3 runs to 16 residues. CDR1 LNHNV and CDR2 YYDKDF come from the germline V gene (reference sequence). CDR3 sequence (DNA): TGTGCCACCAGCAGAGGGGCGGGAAAGAGGGGTTACGAGCAGTACTTC. Amino acids: CATSRGAGKRGYEQYF.

The chain has TRBV19 and TRBJ1-2; 7 nucleotides agree with TRBD1. Germline V gene sequence: CDR1 LNHDA, CDR2 SQIVND (reference sequence). The CDR3 spans 13 residues. J gave up 5 bases and V 7 bases, and 7 bases lay outside the gene matches. CDR3 in DNA: TGTGCCAGTAACCACCGGGACAGATATGGCTACACCTTC. Protein: CASNHRDRYGYTF.

The chain recombines TRBV6-1 with TRBJ2-7, with 8 positions matching TRBD2. In germline, CDR1 is MNHNS, CDR2 SASEGT. J lost 3 bases, V lost 4 bases, and 8 bases had no gene match. This CDR3 region has 15 residues. As DNA, the CDR3 is TGTGCCAGCAGTGCATATAGCGGGGCCCACTACGAGCAGTACTTC. Its protein is CASSAYSGAHYEQYF.

This clone has just one count. The rearrangement links TRBV11-2 to TRBJ2-2, with D perhaps matching TRBD1 (6 bases). CDR3 length: 16 amino acids. V was trimmed by 3 bases and J by 1 base, leaving 12 bases between them. Per the germline V gene, CDR1 is SGHAT and CDR2 is FQNNGV. Here the CDR3 reads CASSLGDRLNTGELFF. The CDR3 DNA reads TGTGCCAGCAGCTTGGGCGACAGGTTGAACACCGGGGAGCTGTTTTTT.

The chain links TRBV6-5 to TRBJ2-1; D may be TRBD1 (6 bases). CDR3 length: 14 amino acids. Germline CDR1 reads MNHEY; CDR2 reads SVGAGI. V was cut by 0 bases and J by 7 bases, with 10 bases left in between. The CDR3 bases are TGTGCCAGCAGTTACTCCGAGGGACATAATGAGCAGTTCTTC. It specifies CASSYSEGHNEQFF.